Following are 17 T cell receptor beta chains from one sample sequenced in a study of CD8 T cells in ankylosing spondylitis (dated by TCRdb to between 2016 and 2019). Overall results and qualifications from the work: A TCR beta motif of seven or eight highly homologous amino acid variants appeared characteristic of blood from ankylosing spondylitis patients.

Receptor amplification or capture employed 5' RACE. Sequenced on an Illumina HiSeq 2500. Using fastp trimming at Q25 and MiXCR clonotype assembly, TCRdb reanalyzed the public sequencing data and kept in-frame beta chains. Each CDR3 protein appears once, grouped with its most common genes and DNA. The sample table lists fewer than 750,000 distinct CDR3 sequences, around 17% of them with a count of one. The ten most abundant clones make up under 20% of the sample. These receptors lack a known antigen. The sample was blood, either unsorted or a sorted T cell fraction (not recorded which). The receptor source for this set is a male donor with ankylosing spondylitis.

This clonotype was observed many times. The genes are TRBV4-1 and TRBJ2-1; D perhaps matches TRBD1 (5 bases). Germline CDR1 is MGHRA and CDR2 is YSYEKL. The CDR3 consists of 17 residues. V was shortened by 0 bases and J by 0 bases, with 12 bases between the two germline ends. This CDR3 is CASSQDPGRSSYNEQFF. CDR3 in DNA: TGCGCCAGCAGCCAAGATCCAGGGCGAAGCTCCTACAATGAGCAGTTCTTC.

The sample holds a few counts of this clonotype. This chain links TRBV20-1 with TRBJ2-5; D ambiguous. Germline V gene data show CDR1 as DFQATT and CDR2 as SNEGSKA (reference sequence). This CDR3 comprises 14 residues. V lost 6 bases and J lost 3, with 17 bases in between. CDR3: CSAAPRRREETQYF. CDR3 DNA sequence: TGCAGTGCGGCGCCTCGGCGGCGTGAAGAGACCCAGTACTTC.

The gene calls are TRBV11-2 and TRBJ2-1; 7 bases align to TRBD2. Germline V gene sequence: CDR1 SGHAT, CDR2 FQNNGV. The CDR3 consists of 11 residues. Trimming removed 5 bases from V and 13 bases from J; junction bases left unmatched: 5. Here the CDR3 reads CASSPGTIQFF. The CDR3 DNA follows: TGTGCCAGCAGCCCAGGGACTATACAGTTCTTC.

The gene calls are TRBV20-1 and TRBJ2-4; 11 nucleotides line up with TRBD2. After removal of 6 bases from V and 8 bases from J, the junction contained 18 bases not matched to a gene. The CDR3 spans 17 residues. Germline CDR1 reads DFQATT; CDR2 reads SNEGSKA (reference sequence). The CDR3: CSAPAVSGRAGGDIQYF. As DNA, the CDR3 is TGCAGTGCCCCGGCCGTTAGCGGGAGGGCCGGAGGAGACATTCAGTACTTC.

This clonotype appeared a few times. The gene calls are TRBV6-2 or TRBV6-3 and TRBJ2-1; 12 bases line up with TRBD2. Germline V gene lookup returns CDR1 MNHEY and CDR2 SVGEGT. The CDR3 has 16 residues. V shed 6 bases, J shed 8 bases, and the junction held 11 bases outside the gene matches. CDR3 sequence: CASSPLAGGWVDEQFF. The CDR3 DNA is TGTGCCAGCAGCCCACTAGCGGGAGGTTGGGTAGATGAGCAGTTCTTC.

This clonotype appeared a few times. The V gene is TRBV6-1, the J gene TRBJ1-2; a weak D match, TRBD1 (6 bases). Per germline, CDR1 MNHNS and CDR2 SASEGT. Trimming took off 5 bases at V and 13 bases at J, with 14 bases between the two ends. The CDR3 sequence is 11 residues long. The CDR3 loop is CASSHRDIRTF. In DNA form, the CDR3 reads TGTGCCAGCAGTCACAGGGACATTCGCACCTTC.

V is TRBV20-1 and J is TRBJ2-3, with 9 bases that match TRBD2. Germline CDR1 is DFQATT and CDR2 is SNEGSKA (reference sequence). The V segment lost 2 bases and the J segment 5 bases; nucleotides outside the gene matches: 5. The CDR3 has 14 amino acids. The CDR3 coding sequence is TGCAGTGCTAGACGCGGGGGGGTGGGAGATACGCAGTATTTT. Residues: CSARRGGVGDTQYF.

This clonotype appeared a few times. The rearrangement joins TRBV6-1 to TRBJ1-2; D might be TRBD1 (5 bases). V was clipped by 1 base and J by 6 bases, with 15 bases between them. The CDR3 runs to 15 residues. In germline, CDR1 is MNHNS, CDR2 SASEGT. CDR3 nucleotide sequence: TGTGCCAGCAGTGAAGAAGCTGGTAGGGGCGATGGCTACACCTTC. It yields the protein CASSEEAGRGDGYTF.

The rearrangement uses TRBV30 and TRBJ1-1, with 7 bases identical to TRBD1. V lost 2 bases to trimming and J lost 4 bases; unmatched junction nucleotides: 7. CDR1 is GTSNPN, CDR2 SVGIG, per germline (reference sequence). The CDR3 has 14 amino acids. The CDR3 DNA follows: TGTGCCTGGAGTAAGACAGGGCGGGGCACTGAAGCTTTCTTT. Translation: CAWSKTGRGTEAFF.

This clonotype occurred a few times. The chain carries TRBV7-9 and TRBJ1-5, with 7 bases lining up with TRBD1. V gave up 5 bases and J gave up 10 bases; unmatched junction bases: 8. Germline CDR1 is SEHNR and CDR2 is FQNEAQ (reference sequence). There are 13 residues in the CDR3. The CDR3 is CASSPSGDSPQHF. CDR3 in DNA: TGTGCCAGCAGCCCTAGCGGGGACAGTCCCCAGCATTTT.

Ten or more counts support this clonotype. CDR3 nucleotides: TGTGCCACCAGCAGAGAGTACTCCTACGAGCAGTACTTC. This encodes CATSREYSYEQYF. The chain is built from TRBV15 and TRBJ2-7; no clear D. Per germline, CDR1 LNHNV and CDR2 YYDKDF (reference sequence). The CDR3 contains 13 residues. Trimming took off 0 bases at V and 0 bases at J, with 3 bases between the two ends.

This clonotype occurred many times. The chain has TRBV20-1 and TRBJ2-3, with TRBD2 identical over 9 bases. In germline, CDR1 is DFQATT, CDR2 SNEGSKA (reference sequence). The ends lost 4 bases at V and 6 bases at J; junction bases unmatched: 11. The CDR3 has 15 amino acids. The CDR3 region is CSAKWASGVRDTQYF. The DNA for the CDR3 is TGCAGTGCTAAGTGGGCTAGCGGGGTCAGGGATACGCAGTATTTT.

Only a few counts were recorded for this clonotype. The V and J genes are TRBV7-2 and TRBJ1-3; no reliable D call. The CDR3 length is 15 residues. Trimming left V 4 bases short and J 7 bases short, with 17 bases between. Germline V lookup: CDR1 SGHTA, CDR2 FQGNSA. The CDR3 nucleotides read TGTGCCAGCAGCTCCTCCGGACCTAAACGGAACACCATATATTTT. As protein: CASSSSGPKRNTIYF.

The chain recombines TRBV5-1 with TRBJ1-6; maybe TRBD1 (6 bases). With 1 base removed from V and 5 bases from J, the gap between germline ends came to 10 bases. Germline V gene data show CDR1 as SGHRS and CDR2 as YFSETQ. CDR3 length: 15 residues. The CDR3 bases are TGCGCCAGCAGCTTGACAGGGACCAATAATTCACCCCTCCACTTT. Translation: CASSLTGTNNSPLHF. The full variable domain, completed using reference TRBV5-1 and TRBJ1-6, is KAGVTQTPRYLIKTRGQQVTLSCSPISGHRSVSWYQQTPGQGLQFLFEYFSETQRNKGNFPGRFSGRQFSNSRSEMNVSTLELGDSALYLCASSLTGTNNSPLHFGNGTRLTVT.

In its sample, this clonotype was seen many times. V is TRBV12-3 or TRBV12-4 and J is TRBJ2-3; 8 positions agree with TRBD2. This CDR3 is built from 14 residues. The J segment lost 6 bases and the V segment lost 11 bases, leaving 13 bases of the junction unmatched. In DNA form, the CDR3 reads TGTGCCGTGCGACGTGCGGGGGGCCAGGATACGCAGTATTTT. The encoded protein is CAVRRAGGQDTQYF.

The chain joins TRBV9 to TRBJ2-4; TRBD1 aligns across 8 bases. The CDR3 spans 14 residues. V lost 4 bases to trimming and J lost 5 bases; unmatched junction nucleotides: 5. The germline V gene encodes CDR1 SGDLS and CDR2 YYNGEE. The CDR3 DNA sequence: TGTGCCAGCAGCCCCCGGACAGGGCAAAACATTCAGTACTTC. Encoded protein: CASSPRTGQNIQYF.

The chain joins TRBV12-3 or TRBV12-4 to TRBJ1-1; D gene uncertain. V lost 7 bases and J lost 1, with 10 bases in between. CDR3 length: 13 residues. CDR3 sequence: CASTVNKNTEAFF. The CDR3 DNA reads TGTGCCAGCACTGTCAACAAGAACACTGAAGCTTTCTTT.